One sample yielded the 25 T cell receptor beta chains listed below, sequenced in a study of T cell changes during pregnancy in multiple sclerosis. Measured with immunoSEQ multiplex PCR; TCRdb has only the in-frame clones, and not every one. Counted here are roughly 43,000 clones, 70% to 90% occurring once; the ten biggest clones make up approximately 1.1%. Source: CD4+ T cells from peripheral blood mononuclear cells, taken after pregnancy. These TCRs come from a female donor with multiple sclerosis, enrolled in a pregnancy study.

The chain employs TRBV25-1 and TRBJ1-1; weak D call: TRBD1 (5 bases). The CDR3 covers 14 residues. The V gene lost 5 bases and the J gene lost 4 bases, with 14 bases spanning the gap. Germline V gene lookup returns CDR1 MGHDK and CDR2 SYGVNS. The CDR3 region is CASSLPGPVTEAFF. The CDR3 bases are TGTGCCAGCAGTTTGCCAGGGCCGGTCACTGAAGCTTTCTTT.

CDR3 sequence reads: CASSQQGDSGNTIYF. As DNA, the CDR3 is TGTGCCAGCTCACAACAGGGGGACTCTGGAAACACCATATATTTT. The chain is built from TRBV18 and TRBJ1-3, with 8 bases fitting TRBD1. The CDR3 consists of 15 residues. Germline V gene lookup returns CDR1 KGHSH and CDR2 LQKENI. V shed 4 bases and J 0 bases; nucleotides not matched to a gene: 2.

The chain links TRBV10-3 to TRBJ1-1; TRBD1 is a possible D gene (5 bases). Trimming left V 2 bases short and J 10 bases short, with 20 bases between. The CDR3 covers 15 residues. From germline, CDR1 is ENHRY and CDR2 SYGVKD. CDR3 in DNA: TGTGCCATCAGTGAGAGAGCCGGGTCGGGGGGTGTAGCTTTCTTT. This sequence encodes CAISERAGSGGVAFF.

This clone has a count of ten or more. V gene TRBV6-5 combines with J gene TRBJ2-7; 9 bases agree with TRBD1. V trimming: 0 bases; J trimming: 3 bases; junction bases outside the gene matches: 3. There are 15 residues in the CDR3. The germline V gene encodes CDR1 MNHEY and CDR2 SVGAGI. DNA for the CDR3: TGTGCCAGCAGTTACTCACAGGGGGCTGGCTACGAGCAGTACTTC. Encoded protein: CASSYSQGAGYEQYF.

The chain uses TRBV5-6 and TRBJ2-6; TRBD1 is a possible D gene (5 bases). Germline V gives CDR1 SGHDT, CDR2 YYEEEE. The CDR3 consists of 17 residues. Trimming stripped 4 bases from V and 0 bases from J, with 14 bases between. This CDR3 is CASSRNRQFSGANVLTF. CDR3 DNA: TGTGCCAGCAGCCGAAATCGACAGTTCTCTGGGGCCAACGTCCTGACTTTC.

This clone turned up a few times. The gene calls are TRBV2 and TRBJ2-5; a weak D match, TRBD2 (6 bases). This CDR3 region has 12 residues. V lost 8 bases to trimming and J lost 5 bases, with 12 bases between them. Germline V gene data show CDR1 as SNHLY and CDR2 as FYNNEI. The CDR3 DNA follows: TGTGCCAGCGGGAGCGGGTGGGAGACCCAGTACTTC. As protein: CASGSGWETQYF.

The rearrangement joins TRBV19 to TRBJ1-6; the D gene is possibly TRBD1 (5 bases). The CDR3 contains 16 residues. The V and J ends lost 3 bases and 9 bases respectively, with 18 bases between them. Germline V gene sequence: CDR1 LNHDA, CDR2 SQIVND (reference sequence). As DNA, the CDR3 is TGTGCCAGTAGTATCTTTGGGGAAAGGGGTGCTTCACCCCTCCACTTT. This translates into CASSIFGERGASPLHF.

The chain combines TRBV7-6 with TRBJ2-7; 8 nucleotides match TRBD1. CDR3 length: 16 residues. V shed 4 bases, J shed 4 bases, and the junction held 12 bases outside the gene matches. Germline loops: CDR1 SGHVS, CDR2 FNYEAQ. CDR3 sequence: CASSSFVGQGRYEQYF. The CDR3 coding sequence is TGTGCCAGCAGCTCATTCGTAGGACAGGGTCGGTACGAGCAGTACTTC.

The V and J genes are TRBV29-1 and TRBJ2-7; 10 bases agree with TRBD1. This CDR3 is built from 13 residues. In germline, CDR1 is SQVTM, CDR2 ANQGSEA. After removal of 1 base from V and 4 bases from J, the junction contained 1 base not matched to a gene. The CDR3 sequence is CSVEGTGGYEQYF. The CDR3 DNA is TGCAGCGTTGAAGGGACAGGGGGGTACGAGCAGTACTTC.

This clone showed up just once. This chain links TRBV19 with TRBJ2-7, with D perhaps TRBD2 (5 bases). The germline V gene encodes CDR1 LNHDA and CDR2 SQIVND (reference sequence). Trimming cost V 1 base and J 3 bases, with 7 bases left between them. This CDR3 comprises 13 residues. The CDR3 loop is CASSIVGGYEQYF. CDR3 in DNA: TGTGCCAGTAGTATAGTAGGAGGCTACGAGCAGTACTTC.

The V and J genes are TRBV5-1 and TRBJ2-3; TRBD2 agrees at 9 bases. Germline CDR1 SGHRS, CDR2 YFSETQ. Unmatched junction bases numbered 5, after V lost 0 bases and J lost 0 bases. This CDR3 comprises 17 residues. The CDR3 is CASSLGSSGASTDTQYF. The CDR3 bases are TGCGCCAGCAGCTTGGGCTCTAGCGGGGCTAGCACAGATACGCAGTATTTT.

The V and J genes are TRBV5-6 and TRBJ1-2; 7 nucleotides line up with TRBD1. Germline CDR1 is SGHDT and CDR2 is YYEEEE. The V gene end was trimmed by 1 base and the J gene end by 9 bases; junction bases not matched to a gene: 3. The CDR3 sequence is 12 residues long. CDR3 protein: CASSLRGGSYTF. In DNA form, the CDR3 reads TGTGCCAGCAGCTTGCGAGGGGGCAGCTACACCTTC. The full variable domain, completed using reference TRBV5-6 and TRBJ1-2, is DAGVTQSPTHLIKTRGQQVTLRCSPKSGHDTVSWYQQALGQGPQFIFQYYEEEERQRGNFPDRFSGHQFPNYSSELNVNALLLGDSALYLCASSLRGGSYTFGSGTRLTVV.

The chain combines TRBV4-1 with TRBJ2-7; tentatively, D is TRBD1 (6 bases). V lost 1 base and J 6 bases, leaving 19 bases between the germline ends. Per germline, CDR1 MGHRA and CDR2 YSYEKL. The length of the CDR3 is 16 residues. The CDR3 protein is CASSQVVRGKLGEQYF. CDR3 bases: TGCGCCAGCAGCCAAGTTGTTAGGGGGAAGTTGGGCGAGCAGTACTTC.

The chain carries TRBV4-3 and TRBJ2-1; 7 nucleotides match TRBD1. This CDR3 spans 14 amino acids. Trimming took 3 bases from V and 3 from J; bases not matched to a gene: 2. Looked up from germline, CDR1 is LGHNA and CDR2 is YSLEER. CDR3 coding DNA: TGCGCCAGCAGCCAGGCAGGGGGCTACAATGAGCAGTTCTTC. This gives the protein CASSQAGGYNEQFF.

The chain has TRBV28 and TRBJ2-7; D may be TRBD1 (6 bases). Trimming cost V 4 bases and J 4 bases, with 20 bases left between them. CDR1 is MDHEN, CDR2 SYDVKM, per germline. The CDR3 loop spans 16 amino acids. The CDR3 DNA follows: TGTGCCAGCAGTTCGGCCTCACAGGGCTCCTTGTACGAGCAGTACTTC. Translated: CASSSASQGSLYEQYF.

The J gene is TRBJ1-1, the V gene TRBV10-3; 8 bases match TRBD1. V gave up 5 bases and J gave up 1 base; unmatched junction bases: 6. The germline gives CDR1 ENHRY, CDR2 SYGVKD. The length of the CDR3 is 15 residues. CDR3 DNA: TGTGCCATCAGTCTCCTTGACAGGGGGAACACTGAAGCTTTCTTT. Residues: CAISLLDRGNTEAFF.

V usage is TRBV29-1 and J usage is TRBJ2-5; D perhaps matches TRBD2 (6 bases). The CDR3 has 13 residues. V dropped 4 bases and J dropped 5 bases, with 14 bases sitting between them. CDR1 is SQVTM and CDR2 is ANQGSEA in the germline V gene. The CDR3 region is CSVGRDWRETQYF. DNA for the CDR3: TGCAGCGTTGGCCGGGACTGGCGGGAGACCCAGTACTTC.

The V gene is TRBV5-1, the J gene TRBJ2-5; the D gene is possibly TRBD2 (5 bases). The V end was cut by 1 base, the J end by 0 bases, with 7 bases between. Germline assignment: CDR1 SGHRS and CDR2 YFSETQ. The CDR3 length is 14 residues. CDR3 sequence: CASSLRGNQETQYF. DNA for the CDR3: TGCGCCAGCAGCTTGCGAGGGAACCAAGAGACCCAGTACTTC.

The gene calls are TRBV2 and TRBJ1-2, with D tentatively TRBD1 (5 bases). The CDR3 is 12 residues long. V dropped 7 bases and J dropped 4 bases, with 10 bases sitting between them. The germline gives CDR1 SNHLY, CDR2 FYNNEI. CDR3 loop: CASIPGLYGYTF. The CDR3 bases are TGTGCCAGCATCCCAGGGCTCTATGGCTACACCTTC.

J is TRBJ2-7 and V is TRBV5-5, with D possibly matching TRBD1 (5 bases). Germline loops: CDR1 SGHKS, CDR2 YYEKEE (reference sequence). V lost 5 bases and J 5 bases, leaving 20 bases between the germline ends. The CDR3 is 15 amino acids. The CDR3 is CASRRVAGLGDEQYF. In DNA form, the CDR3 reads TGTGCCAGCAGGCGAGTCGCAGGGCTGGGTGACGAGCAGTACTTC.

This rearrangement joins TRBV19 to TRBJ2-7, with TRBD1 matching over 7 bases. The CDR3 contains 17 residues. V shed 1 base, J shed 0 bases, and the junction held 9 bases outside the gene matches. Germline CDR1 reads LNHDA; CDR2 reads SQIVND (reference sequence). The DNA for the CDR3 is TGTGCCAGTAGTATAGCCCTGGACAGGACCCTCTCCTACGAGCAGTACTTC. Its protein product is CASSIALDRTLSYEQYF.

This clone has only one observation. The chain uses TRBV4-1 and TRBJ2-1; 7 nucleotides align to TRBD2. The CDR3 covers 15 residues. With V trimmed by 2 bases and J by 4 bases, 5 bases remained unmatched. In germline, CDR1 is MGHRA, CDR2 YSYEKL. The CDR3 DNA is TGCGCCAGCAGCCAAAGTGCTAGCGGTTACAATGAGCAGTTCTTC. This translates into CASSQSASGYNEQFF.

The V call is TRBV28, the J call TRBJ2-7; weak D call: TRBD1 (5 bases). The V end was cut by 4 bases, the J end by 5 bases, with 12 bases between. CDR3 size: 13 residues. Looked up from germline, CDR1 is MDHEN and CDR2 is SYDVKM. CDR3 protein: CASSSPSRDEQYF. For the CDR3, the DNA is TGTGCCAGCAGTTCCCCGTCCAGGGACGAGCAGTACTTC.

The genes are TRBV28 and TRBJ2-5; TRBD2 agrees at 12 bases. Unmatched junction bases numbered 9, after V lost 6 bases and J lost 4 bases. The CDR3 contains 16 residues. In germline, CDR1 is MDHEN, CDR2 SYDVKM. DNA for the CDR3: TGTGCCAGCAGCGAAACTAGCGGGGGGAGGATAGAGACCCAGTACTTC. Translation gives CASSETSGGRIETQYF.

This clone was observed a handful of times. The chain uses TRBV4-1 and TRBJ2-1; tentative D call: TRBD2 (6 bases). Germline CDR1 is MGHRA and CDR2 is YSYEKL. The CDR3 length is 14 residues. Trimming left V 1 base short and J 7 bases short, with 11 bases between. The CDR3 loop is CASSQGKAGNEQFF. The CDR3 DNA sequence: TGCGCCAGCAGCCAAGGGAAGGCGGGGAATGAGCAGTTCTTC.